This T cell receptor beta chain stems from a study of blood T cell repertoires in COVID-19. Background on the study: The samples span acute and convalescent COVID-19 from the United States, Italy and Spain. Sample material is recorded as cDNA or gDNA derived from T cells, B-cell-depleted T cells, or PBMCs.

Authors' processing steps: Estimation of nucleated cell counts was performed using reference gene primer amplification. Clones were read by immunoSEQ multiplex PCR, and TCRdb kept only the in-frame ones, dropping some. The V and J calls and clone size are taken from that table; D and trimming were inferred from the DNA. The sample has over 65,000 clones, 80% to 85% seen once. Germline V gene sequence: CDR1 LNHNV, CDR2 YYDKDF (reference sequence). Trimming removed 0 bases from V and 6 bases from J; junction bases left unmatched: 19. The CDR3 extends over 19 amino acids. The rearrangement links TRBV15 to TRBJ2-7; TRBD1 aligns across 8 bases. The receptor was isolated from a human donor in a cohort sampled during active COVID-19. The specimen sequenced was peripheral blood. CDR3 in DNA: TGTGCCACCAGCAGAGATCGTCCCGAGACAGGGGCGGATGTCTCCGAGCAGTACTTC. Its translation: CATSRDRPETGADVSEQYF.